The text below deals with one T cell receptor beta chain. Germline V gene lookup returns CDR1 SGHTA and CDR2 FQGTGA. V lost 3 bases and J lost 2, with 7 bases in between. The length of the CDR3 is 14 residues. These data belong to a study of blood T cell repertoires in COVID-19. For the study at large: Collection of acute and convalescent COVID-19 samples took place in the United States, Italy and Spain. In each case, the material was cDNA or gDNA derived from T cells, B-cell-depleted T cells, or PBMCs.

Under the authors' procedure: Nucleated cell counts were estimated from reference gene primer amplification. The repertoire was sequenced with immunoSEQ multiplex PCR; TCRdb's copy has only in-frame clones and lacks some. From that table come the V and J calls and clone size; the DNA was used to work out D and trimming. The repertoire consists of around 88,000 clones, with 80% occurring once and the leading ten covering roughly 8.6%. This sequence joins TRBV7-3 and TRBJ2-2; D ambiguous. This receptor was taken from a man aged 50 to 59 who had recovered from COVID-19. Material: peripheral blood. DNA of the CDR3: TGTGCCAGCAGCTTGGCTAGTAACACCGGGGAGCTGTTTTTT. The encoded protein is CASSLASNTGELFF.